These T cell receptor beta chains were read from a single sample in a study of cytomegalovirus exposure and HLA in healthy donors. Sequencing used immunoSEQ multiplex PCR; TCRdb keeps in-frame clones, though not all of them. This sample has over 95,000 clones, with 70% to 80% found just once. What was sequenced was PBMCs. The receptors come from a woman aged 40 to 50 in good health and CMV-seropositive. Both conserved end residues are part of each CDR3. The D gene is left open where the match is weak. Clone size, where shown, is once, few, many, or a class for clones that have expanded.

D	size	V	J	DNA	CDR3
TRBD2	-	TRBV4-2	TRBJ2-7	TGTGCCAGCAGCCGCGGACTAGCGGGAGGCCCATCCTACGAGCAGTACTTC	CASSRGLAGGPSYEQYF
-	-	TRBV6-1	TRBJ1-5	TGTGCCAGCAGTGAAACAGGGCCCAATCAGCCCCAGCATTTT	CASSETGPNQPQHF
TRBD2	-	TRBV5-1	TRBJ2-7	TGCGCCAGTTCGGAATCTAGCGGGGGGGCTCTCCGGGGCTACGAGCAGTACTTC	CASSESSGGALRGYEQYF
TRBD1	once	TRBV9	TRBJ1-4	TGTGCCAGCAGCACTGGACAGGGGCGGGGGAAACTGTTTTTT	CASSTGQGRGKLFF
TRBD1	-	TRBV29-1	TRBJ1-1	TGCAGCGTTACAAGGGGGACAGATGAAGCTTTCTTT	CSVTRGTDEAFF
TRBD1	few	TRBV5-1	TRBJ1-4	TGCGCCAGCAGCTTAGGGACAGCAAATGAAAAACTGTTTTTT	CASSLGTANEKLFF
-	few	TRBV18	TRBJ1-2	TGTGCCAGCTCACCTTCCAACCAGGGGAGCTATGGCTACACCTTC	CASSPSNQGSYGYTF
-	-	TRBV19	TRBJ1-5	TGTGCCAGTAGTAGCCCCCTCAGAGGAAGGCGGGATCAGCCCCAGCATTTT	CASSSPLRGRRDQPQHF
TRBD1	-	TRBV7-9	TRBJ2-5	TGTGCCAGCAGCCATGACAACAGGGGGCTGGGGGAGACCCAGTACTTC	CASSHDNRGLGETQYF
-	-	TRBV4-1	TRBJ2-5	TGCGCCAGCAGCCAAGCGCGGCAGGGAGAGACCCAGTACTTC	CASSQARQGETQYF
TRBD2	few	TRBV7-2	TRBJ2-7	TGTGCCAGCAGCTTAAGCGGGGTAGTCTACGAGCAGTACTTC	CASSLSGVVYEQYF
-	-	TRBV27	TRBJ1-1	TGTGCCAGCAGTTTTAGGGTCGGCTCGGGCAGGCAAGGGGGTGACACTGAAGCTTTCTTT	CASSFRVGSGRQGGDTEAFF
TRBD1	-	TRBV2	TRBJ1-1	TGTGCCAGCAGTCGAGGACGACAGGGGAGCCTCGGGCATTTT	CASSRGRQGSLGHF
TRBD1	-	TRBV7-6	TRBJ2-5	TGTGCCAGCAGCTCTACAGGGGTGAGGGAGACCCAGTACTTC	CASSSTGVRETQYF
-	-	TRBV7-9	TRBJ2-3	TGTGCCAGCAGCTCAACGGGGGTAGATACGCAGTATTTT	CASSSTGVDTQYF
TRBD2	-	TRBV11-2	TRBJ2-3	TGTGCCAGCAGCTCCACTACTAGCGGGGGAGGAGATACGCAGTATTTT	CASSSTTSGGGDTQYF